This T cell receptor (beta chain) was found in a study of blood T cell repertoires in COVID-19. Study summary: Some COVID-19 samples were acute and others convalescent; all came from the United States, Italy and Spain. T cells, B-cell-depleted T cells, or PBMCs supplied cDNA or gDNA.

This clone was observed at least ten times. CDR3 length equals 16 residues. Per germline, CDR1 SGHTA and CDR2 FQGNSA. The V end was cut by 1 base, the J end by 7 bases, with 14 bases between. Original data processing: Estimation of nucleated cell counts relied on the amplification of reference gene primers. Here immunoSEQ multiplex PCR was the method, and the copy in TCRdb shows in-frame clones only, minus some. V, J and clone size reflect that table, while D and trimming were determined from the DNA. The data show more than 50,000 clones, approximately 80% seen once. Material for sequencing was peripheral blood. This TCR was sampled from a man in his 70s with active or convalescent COVID-19. The genes are TRBV7-2 and TRBJ1-6, with D perhaps TRBD1 (6 bases). CDR3 in DNA: TGTGCCAGCAGCTTAGACCTTGGGCAGGGGAATTCACCCCTCCACTTT. It encodes CASSLDLGQGNSPLHF.